These 6 T cell receptor beta chains originate from one sample sequenced in a study of vaccination effects on CD4 cells after COVID-19. Subsequent to 10 days of culture, CD4+ T cells were isolated. Assay used: immunoSEQ multiplex PCR; TCRdb lists only in-frame clones, some missing. The sample lists roughly 40,000 clones, roughly two thirds occurring once. The antigens these receptors bind are not known. The source material was CD4+ T cells from PBMCs cultured without peptide, sampled before COVID-19 vaccination. These receptors came from a human donor who received a COVID-19 vaccine.

V and J are TRBV6-2 or TRBV6-3 and TRBJ2-1; D is perhaps TRBD2 (5 bases). Trimming left V 5 bases short and J 4 bases short, with 6 bases between. Germline CDR1 MNHEY, CDR2 SVGEGT. The CDR3 covers 12 residues. The CDR3 DNA sequence: TGTGCCAGCAGTACGGGGTACAATGAGCAGTTCTTC. Translated, it gives CASSTGYNEQFF.

The chain is built from TRBV30 and TRBJ1-4; 8 bases align to TRBD1. Germline V gene sequence: CDR1 GTSNPN, CDR2 SVGIG (reference sequence). V shed 8 bases and J 3 bases; nucleotides not matched to a gene: 8. The CDR3 is 14 residues long. In nucleotides, the CDR3 is TGTGCCGCCTACAGGGGGGACGCTAATGAAAAACTGTTTTTT. Protein product: CAAYRGDANEKLFF. Drawing the rest from reference TRBV30 and TRBJ1-4, the complete variable domain is SQTIHQWPATLVQPVGSPLSLECTVEGTSNPNLYWYRQAAGRGLQLLFYSVGIGQISSEVPQNLSASRPQDRQFILSSKKLLLSDSGFYLCAAYRGDANEKLFFGSGTQLSVL.

This rearrangement joins TRBV3-1 (or the pseudogene TRBV3-2) to TRBJ1-6; D may be TRBD1 (5 bases). Deletions cut 3 bases from V and 10 bases from J, with 16 bases between. The CDR3 length is 15 residues. In germline, CDR1 is LGHDT, CDR2 YNNKEL (reference sequence). DNA for the CDR3: TGTGCCAGCAGCCATGGGCCAGGGATTAACTCACCCCTCCACTTT. Amino acid sequence: CASSHGPGINSPLHF.

The chain has TRBV19 and TRBJ2-6, with D maybe TRBD1 (5 bases). With 5 bases removed from V and 2 bases from J, the gap between germline ends came to 10 bases. CDR3 length equals 15 residues. CDR1 and CDR2 from the germline V gene are LNHDA and SQIVND (reference sequence). The CDR3, as DNA: TGTGCCAGTAGTGCCCCAGGGACTGGGGCCAACGTCCTGACTTTC. It specifies CASSAPGTGANVLTF.

The chain uses TRBV2 and TRBJ1-5; D is unresolved. Germline V gives CDR1 SNHLY, CDR2 FYNNEI. CDR3 length equals 14 residues. Between the trimmed V and J ends, which lost 2 bases and 0 bases, there was a span of 5 bases. DNA of the CDR3: TGTGCCAGCAGTGAATTGGATAGCAATCAGCCCCAGCATTTT. Amino acid sequence: CASSELDSNQPQHF.

The chain recombines TRBV11-3 with TRBJ2-1; D remains unclear. The CDR3 contains 15 residues. Germline lookup yields CDR1 SGHNT and CDR2 YENEEA. The V end lost 0 bases, the J end lost 4 bases, and 10 bases lay between the germline ends. This chain's CDR3 is CASSLDPDAYNEQFF. CDR3 DNA: TGTGCCAGCAGCTTAGATCCCGATGCTTACAATGAGCAGTTCTTC. Looking up the rest from reference TRBV11-3 and TRBJ2-1 gives the full variable domain: EAGVVQSPRYKIIEKKQPVAFWCNPISGHNTLYWYLQNLGQGPELLIRYENEEAVDDSQLPKDRFSAERLKGVDSTLKIQPAELGDSAVYLCASSLDPDAYNEQFFGPGTRLTVL.